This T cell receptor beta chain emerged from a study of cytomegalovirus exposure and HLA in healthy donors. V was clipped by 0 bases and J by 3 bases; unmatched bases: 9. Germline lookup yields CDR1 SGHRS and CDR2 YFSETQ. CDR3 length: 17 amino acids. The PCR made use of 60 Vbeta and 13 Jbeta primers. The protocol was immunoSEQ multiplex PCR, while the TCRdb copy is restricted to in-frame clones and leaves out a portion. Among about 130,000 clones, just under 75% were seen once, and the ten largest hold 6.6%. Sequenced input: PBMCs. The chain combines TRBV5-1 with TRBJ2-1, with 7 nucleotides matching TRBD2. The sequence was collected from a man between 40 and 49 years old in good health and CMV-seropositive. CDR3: CASSLAVGDYGYNEQFF. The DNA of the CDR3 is TGCGCCAGCAGCTTGGCCGTGGGGGACTACGGCTACAATGAGCAGTTCTTC.